This is a list of T cell receptor beta chains from one sample in a study of vaccination and CD4 T cells after COVID-19. No antigen has been assigned to these receptors. TCRdb re-derived calls from the PCR reads in MiXCR, one entry per CDR3 protein. The table has about 14,000 distinct CDR3 sequences, 52% seen once. Material: CD4+ T cells from blood, cultured in vitro. Source of these receptors: a human donor who had recovered from COVID-19. CDR3s include the opening cysteine and the closing phenylalanine or tryptophan. D genes are given only for firm matches. Some rows have no size entry. The others give once, few or many, or a class for an expanded clone.

>13|TRBV6-1|-|TRBJ2-2|-
CASSASGTGELFF
TGTGCCAGCAGTGCTAGTGGCACCGGGGAGCTGTTTTTT
>17|TRBV7-9|once|TRBJ1-4|-
CASSLSQTLTTNEKLFF
TGTGCCAGCAGCTTGTCCCAGACGCTGACAACTAATGAAAAACTGTTTTTT
>14|TRBV7-6|-|TRBJ2-5|-
CASSPTTGEGTQYF
TGTGCCAGCAGCCCCACGACAGGAGAGGGGACCCAGTACTTC
>15|TRBV11-2|-|TRBJ2-3|TRBD1
CASSLVQGAPDTQYF
TGTGCCAGCAGCTTGGTCCAGGGGGCCCCTGATACGCAGTATTTT
>15|TRBV5-4|once|TRBJ1-4|-
CASSSMTDPNEKLFF
TGTGCCAGCAGCTCAATGACAGATCCAAATGAAAAACTGTTTTTT
>14|TRBV15|few|TRBJ1-2|-
CATSRAGQSYGYTF
TGTGCCACCAGCAGAGCAGGACAGAGCTATGGCTACACCTTC
>14|TRBV20-1|once|TRBJ1-6|TRBD1
CSARRQGVNSPLHF
TGCAGTGCTAGAAGACAGGGGGTGAATTCACCCCTCCACTTT
>15|TRBV6-2/TRBV6-3|-|TRBJ2-7|-
CASSSSKPGYYEQYF
TGTGCCAGCAGTTCTAGCAAACCTGGGTACTACGAGCAGTACTTC
>15|TRBV19|few|TRBJ1-3|-
CASTRGDGPGNTIYF
TGTGCCAGTACCCGGGGTGACGGTCCTGGAAACACCATATATTTT
>13|TRBV6-2/TRBV6-3|-|TRBJ2-7|-
CASSYGPWGEQYF
TGTGCCAGCAGTTACGGGCCGTGGGGCGAGCAGTACTTC
>13|TRBV19|-|TRBJ1-2|-
CASSADRSYGYTF
TGTGCCAGTAGTGCGGACAGATCCTATGGCTACACCTTC
>13|TRBV5-1|medium-sized|TRBJ1-2|-
CASSLEGSVGYTF
TGCGCCAGCAGCTTGGAGGGGTCCGTTGGCTACACCTTC
>15|TRBV27|-|TRBJ2-4|TRBD1
CASRSFRDRVYIQYF
TGTGCCAGCAGATCCTTCCGGGACAGGGTCTACATTCAGTACTTC
>15|TRBV6-1|-|TRBJ2-3|-
CASSAQSGWTDTQYF
TGTGCCAGCAGTGCCCAGTCGGGGTGGACAGATACGCAGTATTTT
>15|TRBV6-5|-|TRBJ1-1|TRBD1
CASSYWAGGNTEAFF
TGTGCCAGCAGTTACTGGGCAGGGGGCAACACTGAAGCTTTCTTT
>17|TRBV4-2|-|TRBJ2-7|TRBD2
CASSPWGELAGTYEQYF
TGTGCCAGCAGCCCGTGGGGTGAACTAGCGGGCACCTACGAGCAGTACTTC
>14|TRBV5-1|-|TRBJ2-5|-
CASSSERPRETQYF
TGCGCCAGCAGCTCTGAAAGGCCACGGGAGACCCAGTACTTC
>14|TRBV2|-|TRBJ2-2|TRBD1
CASRRDRGAGELFF
TGTGCCAGCAGACGGGACAGGGGGGCCGGGGAGCTGTTTTTT
>11|TRBV2|few|TRBJ1-2|-
CASTIYRDTTF
TGTGCCAGCACTATATACCGGGACACAACCTTC
>15|TRBV6-5|once|TRBJ2-1|-
CASSYSAPAHGGQFF
TGTGCCAGCAGTTACTCGGCACCAGCCCATGGGGGGCAGTTCTTC
>13|TRBV27|few|TRBJ1-3|-
CASSPRTEDTIYF
TGTGCCAGCAGTCCCAGGACGGAAGACACCATATATTTT
>16|TRBV5-4|-|TRBJ2-5|-
CASTQGGGWGKETQYF
TGTGCCAGCACCCAGGGGGGCGGGTGGGGGAAAGAGACCCAGTACTTC
>14|TRBV6-5|-|TRBJ1-2|-
CASSYSEENYGYTF
TGTGCCAGCAGTTACTCGGAGGAGAACTATGGCTACACCTTC
>13|TRBV27|-|TRBJ1-1|TRBD1
CASSSTGGAEAFF
TGTGCCAGCAGTTCAACAGGGGGAGCGGAAGCTTTCTTT
>13|TRBV6-5|-|TRBJ1-1|-
CASSYGAGSGAFF
TGTGCCAGCAGTTACGGTGCAGGGTCTGGGGCTTTCTTT
>15|TRBV6-2/TRBV6-3|-|TRBJ1-2|TRBD1
CASSRPGQGFNGYTF
TGTGCCAGCAGTCGACCGGGACAGGGGTTCAATGGCTACACCTTC
>14|TRBV19|-|TRBJ2-7|-
CASSTGGYSYEQYF
TGTGCCAGTAGTACGGGCGGGTACTCCTACGAGCAGTACTTC
>14|TRBV19|-|TRBJ1-5|TRBD1
CASSVQGANQPQHF
TGTGCCAGTAGTGTACAGGGGGCAAATCAGCCCCAGCATTTT
>13|TRBV7-2|few|TRBJ1-1|TRBD1
CASRYDRGPQAFF
TGTGCCAGCAGATATGACAGGGGCCCGCAAGCTTTCTTT
>15|TRBV7-9|once|TRBJ2-7|-
CASSRRGAGSVEQYF
TGTGCCAGCAGCCGCCGGGGGGCAGGAAGCGTCGAGCAGTACTTC
>17|TRBV7-9|-|TRBJ2-1|-
CASSLAVRESRGGEQFF
TGTGCCAGCAGCTTGGCGGTGAGGGAGTCGAGGGGGGGTGAGCAGTTCTTC
>16|TRBV6-5|-|TRBJ2-2|-
CASSYSSRGDTGELFF
TGTGCCAGCAGTTACTCATCCAGGGGTGACACCGGGGAGCTGTTTTTT
>15|TRBV7-2|-|TRBJ2-7|-
CASSPSPDYYYEQYF
TGTGCCAGCAGCCCCTCCCCGGACTACTACTACGAGCAGTACTTC
>14|TRBV19|-|TRBJ1-1|-
CASTSVGGNTEAFF
TGTGCCAGTACCTCAGTAGGGGGGAACACTGAAGCTTTCTTT
>18|TRBV28|few|TRBJ1-1|TRBD1
CASSLAGQGRHMNTEAFF
TGTGCCAGCAGTTTGGCCGGACAGGGCCGACATATGAACACTGAAGCTTTCTTT
>13|TRBV28|few|TRBJ1-2|-
CASSPPPDYGYTF
TGTGCCAGCAGTCCCCCGCCAGATTATGGCTACACCTTC
>16|TRBV9|-|TRBJ1-2|-
CASSVAVGGLFYGYTF
TGTGCCAGCAGCGTAGCGGTGGGGGGACTGTTCTATGGCTACACCTTC
>15|TRBV19|-|TRBJ2-3|-
CASSMNYLRTDTQYF
TGTGCCAGTAGTATGAACTACCTCCGAACAGATACGCAGTATTTT
>12|TRBV20-1|-|TRBJ2-5|-
CSVTGSQETQYF
TGCAGTGTTACGGGGTCCCAAGAGACCCAGTACTTC
>15|TRBV18|-|TRBJ2-7|TRBD1
CASSPPTGAGAEQYF
TGTGCCAGCTCACCACCCACAGGGGCGGGCGCAGAGCAGTACTTC
>16|TRBV21-1|-|TRBJ1-5|-
CASSKVSPACNQPQHF
TGTGCCAGCAGCAAGGTCAGCCCCGCTTGCAATCAGCCCCAGCATTTT
>14|TRBV20-1|-|TRBJ1-3|-
CSARSDRSGNTIYF
TGCAGTGCTCGTTCGGATCGCTCTGGAAACACCATATATTTT
>15|TRBV28|-|TRBJ1-4|-
CASRNWGATNEKLFF
TGTGCCAGCAGGAATTGGGGGGCAACTAATGAAAAACTGTTTTTT
>13|TRBV10-3|-|TRBJ1-1|-
CAVQGVMNTEAFF
TGTGCCGTCCAAGGGGTGATGAACACTGAAGCTTTCTTT
>14|TRBV19|-|TRBJ2-3|-
CASARSAGRDTQYF
TGTGCCAGCGCCCGGTCGGCGGGAAGGGATACGCAGTATTTT
>16|TRBV28|-|TRBJ1-4|TRBD1
CASSLSPTGGMKKLFF
TGTGCCAGCAGTTTATCCCCGACAGGGGGCATGAAAAAACTGTTTTTT
>15|TRBV4-1|few|TRBJ1-5|-
CASSQDSEGGQPQHF
TGCGCCAGCAGCCAAGATTCGGAGGGGGGCCAGCCCCAGCATTTT
>15|TRBV5-1|-|TRBJ2-7|TRBD2
CASSSSLAGEGEQYF
TGCGCCAGCAGCTCCTCGCTAGCGGGAGAAGGCGAGCAGTACTTC